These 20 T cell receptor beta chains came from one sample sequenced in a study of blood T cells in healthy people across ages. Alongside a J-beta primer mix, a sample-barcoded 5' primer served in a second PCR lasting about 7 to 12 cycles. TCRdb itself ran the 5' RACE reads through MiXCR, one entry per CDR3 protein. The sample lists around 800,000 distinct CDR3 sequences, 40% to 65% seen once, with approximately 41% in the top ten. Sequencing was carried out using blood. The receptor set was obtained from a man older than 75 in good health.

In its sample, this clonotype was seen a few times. Written as DNA, the CDR3 is TGTGCCAGCAGCCAGGTGAGGGGGGCCCAAACTTTAGGTTACGAGCAGTACTTC. Protein sequence: CASSQVRGAQTLGYEQYF. This chain connects TRBV3-1 to TRBJ2-7, with D possibly being TRBD1 or TRBD2 (6 bases each). Germline values: CDR1 LGHDT, CDR2 YNNKEL (reference sequence). This CDR3 has 18 amino acids. V lost 3 bases and J 4 bases, leaving 25 bases between the germline ends.

CDR3 bases: TGTGCCAGCAGTTACTCGAACGCCGGCCCTTTCTTT. As protein: CASSYSNAGPFF. This chain links TRBV6-6 with TRBJ1-1; D unresolved. From germline, CDR1 is MNHNY and CDR2 SVGAGI (reference sequence). The CDR3 is made up of 12 amino acids. V was trimmed by 0 bases and J by 12 bases, leaving 11 bases between them.

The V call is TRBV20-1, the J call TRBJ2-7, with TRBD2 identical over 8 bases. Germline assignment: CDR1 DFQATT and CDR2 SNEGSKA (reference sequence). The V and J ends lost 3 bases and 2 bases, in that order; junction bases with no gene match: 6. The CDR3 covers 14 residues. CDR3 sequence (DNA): TGCAGTGCTAGGAAGCGGGAGTTTGCCTACGAGCAGTACTTC. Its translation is CSARKREFAYEQYF.

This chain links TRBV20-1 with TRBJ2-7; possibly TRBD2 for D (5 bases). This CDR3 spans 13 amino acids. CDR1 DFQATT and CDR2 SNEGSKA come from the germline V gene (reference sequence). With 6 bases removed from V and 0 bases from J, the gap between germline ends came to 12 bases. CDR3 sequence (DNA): TGCAGTGCCAGATCGCGGGTCTCCTACGAGCAGTACTTC. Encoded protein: CSARSRVSYEQYF.

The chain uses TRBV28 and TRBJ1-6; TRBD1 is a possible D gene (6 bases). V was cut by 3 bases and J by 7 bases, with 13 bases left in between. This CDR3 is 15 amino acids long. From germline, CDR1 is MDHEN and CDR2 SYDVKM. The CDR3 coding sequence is TGTGCCAGCAGTTTGCACAGGGTAGGGAATTCACCCCTCCACTTT. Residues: CASSLHRVGNSPLHF.

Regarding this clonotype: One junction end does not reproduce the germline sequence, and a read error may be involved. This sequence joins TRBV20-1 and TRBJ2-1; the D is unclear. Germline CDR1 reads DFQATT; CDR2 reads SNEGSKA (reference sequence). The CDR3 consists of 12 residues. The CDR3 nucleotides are TGCAGTGCTAGTGGCAGGTACAATGAGCGGTTCTTC. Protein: CSASGRYNERFF.

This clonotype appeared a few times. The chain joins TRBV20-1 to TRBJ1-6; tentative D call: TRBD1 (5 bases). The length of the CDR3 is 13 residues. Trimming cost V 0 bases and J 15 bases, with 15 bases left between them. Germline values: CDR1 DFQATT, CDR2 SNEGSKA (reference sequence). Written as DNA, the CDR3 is TGCAGTGCTAGAGATCCCCAGGGATCGAACCTCCACTTT. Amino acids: CSARDPQGSNLHF.

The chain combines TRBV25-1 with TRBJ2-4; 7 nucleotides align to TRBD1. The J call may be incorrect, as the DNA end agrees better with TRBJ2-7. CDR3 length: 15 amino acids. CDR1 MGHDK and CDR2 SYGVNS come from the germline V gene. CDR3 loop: CASSEFGQVTYEQYF. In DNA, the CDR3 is TGTGCCAGCAGTGAATTCGGACAGGTAACCTACGAGCAGTACTTC.

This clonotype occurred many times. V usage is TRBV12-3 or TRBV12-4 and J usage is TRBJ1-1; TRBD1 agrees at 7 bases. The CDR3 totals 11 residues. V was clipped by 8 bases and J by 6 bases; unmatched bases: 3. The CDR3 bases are TGTGCCAGCGGGCAGGGGGCTGAAGCTTTCTTT. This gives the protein CASGQGAEAFF.

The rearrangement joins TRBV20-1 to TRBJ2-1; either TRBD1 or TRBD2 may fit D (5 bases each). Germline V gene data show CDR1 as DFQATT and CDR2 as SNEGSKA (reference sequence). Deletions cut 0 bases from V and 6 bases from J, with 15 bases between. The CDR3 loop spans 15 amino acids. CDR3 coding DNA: TGCAGTGCTAGAGACCCCAACAAGGGACCCAATGAGCAGTTCTTC. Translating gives CSARDPNKGPNEQFF.

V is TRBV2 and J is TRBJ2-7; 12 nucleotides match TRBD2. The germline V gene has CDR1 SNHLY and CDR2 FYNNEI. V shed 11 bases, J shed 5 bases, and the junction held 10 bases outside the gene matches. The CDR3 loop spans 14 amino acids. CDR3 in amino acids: CAGTGTSGYDEQYF. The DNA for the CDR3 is TGTGCCGGGACTGGGACTAGCGGGTACGACGAGCAGTACTTC.

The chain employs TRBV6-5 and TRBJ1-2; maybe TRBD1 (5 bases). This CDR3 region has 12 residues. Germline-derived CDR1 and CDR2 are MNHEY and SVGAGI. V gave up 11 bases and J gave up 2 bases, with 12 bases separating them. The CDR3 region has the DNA TGTGCCGCGGGGGGGGACAACTATGGCTACACCTTC. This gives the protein CAAGGDNYGYTF.

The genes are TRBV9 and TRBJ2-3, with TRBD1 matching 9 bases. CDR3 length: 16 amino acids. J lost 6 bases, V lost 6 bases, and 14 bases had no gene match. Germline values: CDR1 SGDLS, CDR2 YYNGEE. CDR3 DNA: TGTGCCAGCAACATTGGGCCGGGACAGGGAGGGGATACGCAGTATTTT. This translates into CASNIGPGQGGDTQYF.

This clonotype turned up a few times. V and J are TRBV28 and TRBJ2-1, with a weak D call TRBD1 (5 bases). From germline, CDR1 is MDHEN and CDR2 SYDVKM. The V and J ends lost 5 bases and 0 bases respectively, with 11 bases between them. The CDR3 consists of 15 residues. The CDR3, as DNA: TGTGCCAGCAGTGACAGTTTGAGCTCCTACAATGAGCAGTTCTTC. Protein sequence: CASSDSLSSYNEQFF. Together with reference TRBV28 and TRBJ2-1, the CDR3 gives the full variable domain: DVKVTQSSRYLVKRTGEKVFLECVQDMDHENMFWYRQDPGLGLRLIYFSYDVKMKEKGDIPEGYSVSREKKERFSLILESASTNQTSMYLCASSDSLSSYNEQFFGPGTRLTVL.

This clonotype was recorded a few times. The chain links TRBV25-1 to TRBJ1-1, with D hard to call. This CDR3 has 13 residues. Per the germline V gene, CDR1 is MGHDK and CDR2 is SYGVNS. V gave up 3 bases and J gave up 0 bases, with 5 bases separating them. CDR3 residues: CASSDLMNTEAFF. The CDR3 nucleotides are TGTGCCAGCAGTGATCTTATGAACACTGAAGCTTTCTTT.

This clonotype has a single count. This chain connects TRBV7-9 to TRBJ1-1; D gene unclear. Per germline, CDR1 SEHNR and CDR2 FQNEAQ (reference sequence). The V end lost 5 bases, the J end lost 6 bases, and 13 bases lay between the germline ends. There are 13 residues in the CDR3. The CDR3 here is CASSPTLGPEAFF. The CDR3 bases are TGTGCCAGCAGCCCGACACTCGGTCCTGAAGCTTTCTTT.

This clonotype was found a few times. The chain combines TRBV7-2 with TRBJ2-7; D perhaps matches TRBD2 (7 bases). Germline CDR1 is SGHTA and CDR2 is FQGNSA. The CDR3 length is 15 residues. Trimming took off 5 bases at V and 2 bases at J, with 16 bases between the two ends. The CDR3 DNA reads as TGTGCCAGCAGCCTAGGGGGGGTTGGCGCCTACGAGCAGTACTTC. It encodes CASSLGGVGAYEQYF.

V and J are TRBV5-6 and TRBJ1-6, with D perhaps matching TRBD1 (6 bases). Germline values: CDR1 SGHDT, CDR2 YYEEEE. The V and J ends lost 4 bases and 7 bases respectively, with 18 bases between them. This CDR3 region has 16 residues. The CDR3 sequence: CASSVSPGHLNSPLHF. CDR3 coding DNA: TGTGCCAGCAGCGTATCCCCGGGACACCTAAATTCACCCCTCCACTTT.

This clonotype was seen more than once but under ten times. DNA for the CDR3: TGCAGTGCTAGAGTTTCGGGGGGATATGGCTACACCTTC. Amino acids: CSARVSGGYGYTF. The rearrangement links TRBV20-1 to TRBJ1-2; the D gene is possibly TRBD1 (5 bases). Germline CDR1 DFQATT, CDR2 SNEGSKA (reference sequence). The V end was cut by 1 base, the J end by 5 bases, with 11 bases between. This CDR3 has 13 residues.

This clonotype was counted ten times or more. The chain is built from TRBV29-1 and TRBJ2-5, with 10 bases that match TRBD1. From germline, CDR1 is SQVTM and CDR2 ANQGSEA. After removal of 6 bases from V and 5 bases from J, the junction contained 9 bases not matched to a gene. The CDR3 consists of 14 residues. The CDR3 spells CSVRQGARKETQYF. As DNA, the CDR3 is TGCAGCGTACGACAGGGGGCGCGAAAGGAGACCCAGTACTTC.